This T cell receptor beta chain was obtained from a study of CD8 T cells in Susac syndrome. CD8+ and CD4+ T cells taken from blood had their TCR beta sequenced. Relapsing-remitting disease, either stable or active, was present in the treatment-naive patients who were the multiple sclerosis controls. Both CD4+ and CD8+ T cells were negatively isolated, and TEMRA cells underwent FACS enrichment. Germline values: CDR1 SNHLY, CDR2 FYNNEI. J was trimmed by 2 bases and V by 6 bases; bases with no gene match: 8. The CDR3 covers 17 residues. The authors reverse transcribed about 0.5 to 1 ug RNA with random hexamers. Amplification of the TCR beta CDR3 was carried out by immunoSEQ multiplex PCR, which spanned a total of 54 Vbeta and 13 Jbeta segments. Each CDR3 protein gets one entry after TCRdb re-called the immunoSEQ multiplex PCR reads with MiXCR. The sample gives about 130,000 distinct CDR3 sequences, just over 90% of which show up once; roughly 0.31% is in the top ten.

The J gene is TRBJ2-6, the V gene TRBV2, with TRBD1 matching over 9 bases. Material for sequencing was CD8+ T cells from PBMCs. The TCR originated in a human donor with multiple sclerosis. DNA for the CDR3: TGTGCCAGCAGGGGGACAGGGAAAGGGACTGGGGCCAACGTCCTGACTTTC. It translates to CASRGTGKGTGANVLTF.